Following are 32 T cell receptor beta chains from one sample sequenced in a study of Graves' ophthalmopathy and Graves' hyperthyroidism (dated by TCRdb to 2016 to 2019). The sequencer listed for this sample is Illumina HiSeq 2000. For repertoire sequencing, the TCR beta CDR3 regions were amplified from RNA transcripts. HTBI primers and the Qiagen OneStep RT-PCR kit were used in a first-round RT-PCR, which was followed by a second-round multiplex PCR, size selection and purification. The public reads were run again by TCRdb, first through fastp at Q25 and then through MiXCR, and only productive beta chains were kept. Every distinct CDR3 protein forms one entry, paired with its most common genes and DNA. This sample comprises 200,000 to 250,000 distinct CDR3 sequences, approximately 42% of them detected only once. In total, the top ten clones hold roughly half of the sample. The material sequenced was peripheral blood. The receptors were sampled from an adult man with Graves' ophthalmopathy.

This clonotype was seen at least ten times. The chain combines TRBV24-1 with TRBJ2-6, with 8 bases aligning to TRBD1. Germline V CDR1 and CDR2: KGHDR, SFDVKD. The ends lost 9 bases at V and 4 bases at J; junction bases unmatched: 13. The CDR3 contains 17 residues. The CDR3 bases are TGTGCCACCTCAGACAGGGGTGGTCTCCGGGGGGCCAACGTCCTGACTTTC. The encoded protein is CATSDRGGLRGANVLTF.

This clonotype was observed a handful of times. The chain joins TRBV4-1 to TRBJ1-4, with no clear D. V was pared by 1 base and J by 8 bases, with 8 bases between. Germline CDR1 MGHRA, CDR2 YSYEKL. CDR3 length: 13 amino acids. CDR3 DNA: TGCGCCAGCAGCCAAGGGGGAAGGGAAAAACTGTTTTTT. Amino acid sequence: CASSQGGREKLFF.

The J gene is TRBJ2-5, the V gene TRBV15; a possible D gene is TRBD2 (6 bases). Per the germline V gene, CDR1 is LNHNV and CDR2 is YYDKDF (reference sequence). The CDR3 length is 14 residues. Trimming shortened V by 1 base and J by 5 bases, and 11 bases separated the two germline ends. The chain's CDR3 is CATSRGLDGETQYF. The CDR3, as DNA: TGTGCCACCAGCAGAGGACTAGATGGGGAGACCCAGTACTTC.

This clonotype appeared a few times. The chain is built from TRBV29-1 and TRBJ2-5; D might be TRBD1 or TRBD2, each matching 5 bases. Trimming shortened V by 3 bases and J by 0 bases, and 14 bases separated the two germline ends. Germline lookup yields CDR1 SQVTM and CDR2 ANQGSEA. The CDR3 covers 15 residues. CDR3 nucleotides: TGCAGCGTTGACCTCCGGGACCCTTACCAAGAGACCCAGTACTTC. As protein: CSVDLRDPYQETQYF.

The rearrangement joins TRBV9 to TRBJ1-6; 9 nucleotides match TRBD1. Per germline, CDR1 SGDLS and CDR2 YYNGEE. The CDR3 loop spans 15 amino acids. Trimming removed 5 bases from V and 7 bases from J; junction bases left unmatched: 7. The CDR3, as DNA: TGTGCCAGCAGTGCACGGGACAGGGAAAATTCACCCCTCCACTTT. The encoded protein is CASSARDRENSPLHF.

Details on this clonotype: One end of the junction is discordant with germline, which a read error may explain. The CDR3 DNA reads TGTACCACCAGCAGAGGGGGGGCAGAAACTGAAGCTTTCTTT. Protein sequence: CTTSRGGAETEAFF. J is TRBJ1-1 and V is TRBV15; weak D call: TRBD1 (6 bases). CDR3 length equals 14 residues. The germline gives CDR1 LNHNV, CDR2 YYDKDF (reference sequence). The whole variable domain, remainder taken from reference TRBV15 and TRBJ1-1, is DAMVIQNPRYQVTQFGKPVTLSCSQTLNHNVMYWYQQKSSQAPKLLFHYYDKDFNNEADTPDNFQSRRPNTSFCFLDIRSPGLGDTAMYLCTTSRGGAETEAFFGQGTRLTVV.

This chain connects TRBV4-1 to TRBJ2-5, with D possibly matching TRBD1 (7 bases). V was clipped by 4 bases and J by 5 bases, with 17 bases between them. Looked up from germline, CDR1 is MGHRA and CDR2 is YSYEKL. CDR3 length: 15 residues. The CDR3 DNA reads TGCGCCAGCAGCCGCCGACAGGGACTTTTGGAGACCCAGTACTTC. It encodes CASSRRQGLLETQYF.

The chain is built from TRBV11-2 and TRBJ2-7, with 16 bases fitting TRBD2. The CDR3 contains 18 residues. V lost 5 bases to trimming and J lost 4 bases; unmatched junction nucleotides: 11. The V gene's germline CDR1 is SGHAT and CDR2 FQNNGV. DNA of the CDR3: TGTGCCAGCAGCAAGCTTACCCCGGGACTAGCGGGAGGGTACGAGCAGTACTTC. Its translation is CASSKLTPGLAGGYEQYF.

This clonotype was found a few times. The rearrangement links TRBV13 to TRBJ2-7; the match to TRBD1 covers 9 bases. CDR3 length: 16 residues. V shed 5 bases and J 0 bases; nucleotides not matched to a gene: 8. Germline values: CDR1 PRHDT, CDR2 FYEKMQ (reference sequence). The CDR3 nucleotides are TGTGCCAGCAGCATTCCCGGGACAGGGACCTCCTACGAGCAGTACTTC. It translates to CASSIPGTGTSYEQYF.

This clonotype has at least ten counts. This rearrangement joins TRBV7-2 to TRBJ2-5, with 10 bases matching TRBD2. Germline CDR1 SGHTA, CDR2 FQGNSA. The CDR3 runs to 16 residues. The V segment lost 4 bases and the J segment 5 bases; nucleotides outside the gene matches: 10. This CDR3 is CASSSQRGGRVETQYF. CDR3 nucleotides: TGTGCCAGCAGCTCCCAGCGGGGGGGCAGAGTGGAGACCCAGTACTTC.

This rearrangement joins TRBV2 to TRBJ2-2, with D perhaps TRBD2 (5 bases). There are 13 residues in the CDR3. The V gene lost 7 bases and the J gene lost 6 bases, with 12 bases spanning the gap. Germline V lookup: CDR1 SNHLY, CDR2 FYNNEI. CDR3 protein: CASKTGGSGELFF. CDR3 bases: TGTGCCAGCAAGACGGGCGGGTCCGGGGAGCTGTTTTTT.

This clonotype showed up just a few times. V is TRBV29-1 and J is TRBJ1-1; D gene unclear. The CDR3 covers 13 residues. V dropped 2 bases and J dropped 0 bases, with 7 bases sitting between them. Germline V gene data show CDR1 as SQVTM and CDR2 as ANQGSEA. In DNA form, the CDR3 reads TGCAGCGTTGAACGGAAGATGAACACTGAAGCTTTCTTT. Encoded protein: CSVERKMNTEAFF.

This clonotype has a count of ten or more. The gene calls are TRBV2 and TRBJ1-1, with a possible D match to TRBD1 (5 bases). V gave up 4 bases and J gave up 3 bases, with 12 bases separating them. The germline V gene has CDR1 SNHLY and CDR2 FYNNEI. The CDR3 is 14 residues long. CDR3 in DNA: TGTGCCAGCAGTGCCGTTGGGGGTCACACTGAAGCTTTCTTT. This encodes CASSAVGGHTEAFF.

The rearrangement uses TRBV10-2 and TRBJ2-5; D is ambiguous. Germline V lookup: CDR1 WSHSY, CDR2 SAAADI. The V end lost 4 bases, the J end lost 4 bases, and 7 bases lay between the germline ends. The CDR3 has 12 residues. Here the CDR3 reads CASSASAETQYF. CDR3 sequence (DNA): TGCGCCAGCAGTGCCTCCGCAGAGACCCAGTACTTC.

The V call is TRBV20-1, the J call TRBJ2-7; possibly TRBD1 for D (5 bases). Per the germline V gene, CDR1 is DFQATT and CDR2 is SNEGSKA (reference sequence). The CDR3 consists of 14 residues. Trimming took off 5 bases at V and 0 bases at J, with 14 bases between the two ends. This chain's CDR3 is CSASRQGISYEQYF. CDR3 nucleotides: TGCAGTGCTTCGCGGCAGGGAATCTCCTACGAGCAGTACTTC.

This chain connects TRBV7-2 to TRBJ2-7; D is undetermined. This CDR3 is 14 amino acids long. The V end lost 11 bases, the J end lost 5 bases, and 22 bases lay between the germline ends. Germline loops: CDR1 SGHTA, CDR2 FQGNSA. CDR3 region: CAPPRHGVRHEQYF. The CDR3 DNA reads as TGTGCCCCCCCCCGCCACGGAGTACGCCACGAGCAGTACTTC.

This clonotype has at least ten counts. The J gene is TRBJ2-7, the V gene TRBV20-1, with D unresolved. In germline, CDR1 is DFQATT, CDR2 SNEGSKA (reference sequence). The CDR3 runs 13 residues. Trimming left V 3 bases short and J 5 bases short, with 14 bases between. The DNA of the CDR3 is TGCAGTGCTAGTATAACAGTCGGACACGAGCAGTACTTC. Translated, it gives CSASITVGHEQYF.

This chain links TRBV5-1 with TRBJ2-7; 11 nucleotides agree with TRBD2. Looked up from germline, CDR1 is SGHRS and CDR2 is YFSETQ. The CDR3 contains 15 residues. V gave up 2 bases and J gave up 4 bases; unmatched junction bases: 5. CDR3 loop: CASSLASGRIYEQYF. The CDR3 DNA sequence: TGCGCCAGCAGCTTAGCTAGCGGGAGGATTTACGAGCAGTACTTC.

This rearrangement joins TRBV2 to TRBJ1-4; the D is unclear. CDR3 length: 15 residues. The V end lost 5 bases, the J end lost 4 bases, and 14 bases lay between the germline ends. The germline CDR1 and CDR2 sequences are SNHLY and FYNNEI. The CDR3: CASSSGANLNEKLFF. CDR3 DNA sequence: TGTGCCAGCAGTTCCGGCGCCAATCTTAATGAAAAACTGTTTTTT. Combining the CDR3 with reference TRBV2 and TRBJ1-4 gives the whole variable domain EPEVTQTPSHQVTQMGQEVILRCVPISNHLYFYWYRQILGQKVEFLVSFYNNEISEKSEIFDDQFSVERPDGSNFTLKIRSTKLEDSAMYFCASSSGANLNEKLFFGSGTQLSVL.

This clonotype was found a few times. The CDR3 sequence: CASFSGQGNQPQHF. DNA of the CDR3: TGCGCCAGCTTCTCAGGACAGGGGAATCAGCCCCAGCATTTT. The rearrangement uses TRBV10-2 and TRBJ1-5; 9 positions match TRBD1. The V gene's germline CDR1 is WSHSY and CDR2 SAAADI. This CDR3 has 14 residues. V shed 8 bases, J shed 4 bases, and the junction held 6 bases outside the gene matches.

The DNA for the CDR3 is TGTGCCAGCGGGACAGTAGGCTACACCTTC. Translation gives CASGTVGYTF. The chain is built from TRBV28 and TRBJ1-2, with 7 bases fitting TRBD1. Unmatched junction bases numbered 2, after V lost 8 bases and J lost 8 bases. Germline CDR1 reads MDHEN; CDR2 reads SYDVKM. The CDR3 runs to 10 residues.

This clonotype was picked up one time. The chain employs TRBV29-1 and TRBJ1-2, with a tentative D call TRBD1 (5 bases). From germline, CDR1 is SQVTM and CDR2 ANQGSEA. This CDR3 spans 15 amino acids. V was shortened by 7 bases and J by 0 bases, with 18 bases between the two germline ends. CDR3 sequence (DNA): TGCAGCGCCGGGGGGGACTTCACAGCTAACTATGGCTACACCTTC. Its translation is CSAGGDFTANYGYTF. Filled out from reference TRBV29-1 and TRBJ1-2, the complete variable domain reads SAVISQKPSRDICQRGTSLTIQCQVDSQVTMMFWYRQQPGQSLTLIATANQGSEATYESGFVIDKFPISRPNLTFSTLTVSNMSPEDSSIYLCSAGGDFTANYGYTFGSGTRLTVV.

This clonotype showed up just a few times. CDR3 residues: CASSYTGETQYF. The DNA for the CDR3 is TGTGCCAGCAGTTATACCGGGGAGACCCAGTACTTC. The J gene is TRBJ2-5, the V gene TRBV6-5; the D is unclear. Trimming removed 3 bases at V and 5 bases at J, with 7 bases between. This CDR3 is built from 12 residues. Germline CDR1 reads MNHEY; CDR2 reads SVGAGI.

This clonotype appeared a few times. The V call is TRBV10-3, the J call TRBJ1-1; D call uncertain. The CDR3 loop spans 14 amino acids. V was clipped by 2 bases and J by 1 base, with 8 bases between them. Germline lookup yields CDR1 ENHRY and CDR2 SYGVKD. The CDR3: CAISEMGKNTEAFF. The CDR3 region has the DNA TGTGCCATCAGTGAGATGGGGAAGAACACTGAAGCTTTCTTT.

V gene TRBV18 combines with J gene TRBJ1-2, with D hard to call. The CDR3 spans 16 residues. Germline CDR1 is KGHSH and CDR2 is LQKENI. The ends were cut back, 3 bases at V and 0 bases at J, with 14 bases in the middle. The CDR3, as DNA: TGTGCCAGCTCACCGGCTGCTGACGGATCTAACTATGGCTACACCTTC. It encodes CASSPAADGSNYGYTF.

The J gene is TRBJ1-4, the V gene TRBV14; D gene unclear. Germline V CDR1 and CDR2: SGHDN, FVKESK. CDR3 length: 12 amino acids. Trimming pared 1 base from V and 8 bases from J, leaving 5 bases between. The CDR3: CASSQVGEKLFF. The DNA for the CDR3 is TGTGCCAGCAGCCAAGTGGGGGAAAAACTGTTTTTT.

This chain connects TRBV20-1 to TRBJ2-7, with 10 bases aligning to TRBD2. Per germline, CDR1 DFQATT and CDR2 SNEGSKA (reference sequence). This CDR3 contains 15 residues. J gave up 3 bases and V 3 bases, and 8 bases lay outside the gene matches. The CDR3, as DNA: TGCAGTGCTAGGGACCAGCGGGAGGGGATCTACGAGCAGTACTTC. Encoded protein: CSARDQREGIYEQYF.

The CDR3 DNA reads as TGCGCCAGCAGTGATGGCGCGACTGAAGCTTTCTTT. Protein sequence: CASSDGATEAFF. The V call is TRBV10-2, the J call TRBJ1-1, with D unresolved. In germline, CDR1 is WSHSY, CDR2 SAAADI. The CDR3 extends over 12 amino acids. V lost 3 bases and J lost 5, with 7 bases in between.

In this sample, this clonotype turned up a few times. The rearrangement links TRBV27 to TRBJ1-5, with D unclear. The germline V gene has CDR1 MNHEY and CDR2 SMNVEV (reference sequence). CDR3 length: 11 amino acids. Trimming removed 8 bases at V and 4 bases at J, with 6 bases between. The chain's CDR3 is CASGGNQPQHF. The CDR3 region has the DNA TGTGCCAGCGGAGGGAATCAGCCCCAGCATTTT.

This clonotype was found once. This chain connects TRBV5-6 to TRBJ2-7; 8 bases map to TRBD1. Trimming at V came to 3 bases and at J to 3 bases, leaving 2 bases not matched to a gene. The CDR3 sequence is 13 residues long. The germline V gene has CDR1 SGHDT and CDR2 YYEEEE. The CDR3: CASSSDRVYEQYF. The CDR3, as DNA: TGTGCCAGCAGCTCGGACAGGGTCTACGAGCAGTACTTC.

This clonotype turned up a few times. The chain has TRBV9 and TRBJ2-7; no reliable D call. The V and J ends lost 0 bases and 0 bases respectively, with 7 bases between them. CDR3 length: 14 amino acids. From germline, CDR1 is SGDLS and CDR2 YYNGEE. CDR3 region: CASSVAKGSYEQYF. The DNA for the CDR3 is TGTGCCAGCAGCGTAGCGAAAGGCTCCTACGAGCAGTACTTC.

The CDR3 spells CASSMGGDNGYTF. The CDR3 DNA sequence: TGTGCCAGTAGTATGGGGGGGGACAATGGCTACACCTTC. The chain has TRBV19 and TRBJ1-2; D might be TRBD1 (6 bases). Germline V gives CDR1 LNHDA, CDR2 SQIVND (reference sequence). The V gene lost 3 bases and the J gene lost 6 bases, with 11 bases spanning the gap. CDR3 length: 13 residues.